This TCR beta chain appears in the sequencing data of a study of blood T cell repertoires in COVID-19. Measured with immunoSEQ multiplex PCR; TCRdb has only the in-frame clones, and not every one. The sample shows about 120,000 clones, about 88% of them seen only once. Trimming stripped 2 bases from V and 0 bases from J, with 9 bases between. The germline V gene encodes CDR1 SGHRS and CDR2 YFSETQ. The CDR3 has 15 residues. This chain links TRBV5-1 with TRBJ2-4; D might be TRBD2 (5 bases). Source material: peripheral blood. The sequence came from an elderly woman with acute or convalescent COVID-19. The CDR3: CASSLRGIAKNIQYF. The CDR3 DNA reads TGCGCCAGCAGCTTAAGAGGGATAGCCAAAAACATTCAGTACTTC.